What follows are 18 T cell receptor beta chains derived from one specimen sequenced in a study of T-cell memory formation after mild COVID-19. MiXCR, applied by TCRdb to the 5' RACE reads, yields one record per CDR3 protein. The sample contains 400,000 to 500,000 distinct CDR3 sequences, approximately 20% of which appear only once. The sample was PBMCs or a T cell subset sorted from them (not recorded which). The source is an adult woman who had mild COVID-19 (a few samples of this study predate the infection). Cell type and time point are not known.

This clonotype occurred a few times. The CDR3 loop is CASSDDGEAPGTDTQYF. The CDR3 region has the DNA TGTGCCAGCAGTGACGACGGTGAGGCGCCAGGCACAGATACGCAGTATTTT. The chain has TRBV2 and TRBJ2-3, with D unclear. The CDR3 sequence is 17 residues long. Germline CDR1 and CDR2: SNHLY and FYNNEI. V lost 3 bases and J 1 base, leaving 17 bases between the germline ends.

This clonotype was seen once. The rearrangement uses TRBV10-3 and TRBJ2-5, with D perhaps matching TRBD2 (6 bases). Germline V lookup: CDR1 ENHRY, CDR2 SYGVKD. The CDR3 covers 14 residues. V was pared by 0 bases and J by 4 bases, with 9 bases between. This chain's CDR3 is CAISESEGRETQYF. The CDR3 DNA reads as TGTGCCATCAGTGAGTCGGAGGGGCGAGAGACCCAGTACTTC.

V is TRBV7-9 and J is TRBJ2-3; perhaps TRBD1 as D (5 bases). CDR1 is SEHNR, CDR2 FQNEAQ, per germline (reference sequence). The CDR3 has 14 residues. Trimming removed 10 bases from V and 6 bases from J, with 20 bases in between. The CDR3 nucleotides are TGTGCCACCCACCAGGGCCACGGTTCTGATACGCAGTATTTT. Its protein product is CATHQGHGSDTQYF.

This clonotype was observed a handful of times. V is TRBV4-1 and J is TRBJ1-5, with TRBD1 as a possible D gene (6 bases). The V and J ends lost 4 bases and 8 bases respectively, with 36 bases between them. CDR1 is MGHRA and CDR2 is YSYEKL in the germline V gene. The CDR3 covers 21 residues. CDR3 amino acids: CASSPAAPMGARGSSGKPQHF. The CDR3 DNA is TGCGCCAGCAGCCCAGCGGCGCCGATGGGGGCCAGAGGGAGTTCGGGAAAGCCCCAGCATTTT.

This clonotype was observed a few times. The chain uses TRBV12-3 or TRBV12-4 and TRBJ1-1, with TRBD1 as a possible D gene (6 bases). The CDR3 contains 14 residues. Trimming stripped 4 bases from V and 0 bases from J, with 9 bases between. The CDR3, as DNA: TGTGCCAGCAGTTGGCAGGGGATGAACACTGAAGCTTTCTTT. Its protein is CASSWQGMNTEAFF.

This clonotype has a count of ten or more. The CDR3 spells CASSREGGGYGYTF. CDR3 coding DNA: TGTGCCAGCTCCCGTGAGGGCGGAGGGTATGGCTACACCTTC. The genes are TRBV18 and TRBJ1-2; D is uncertain. The V end lost 6 bases, the J end lost 5 bases, and 16 bases lay between the germline ends. There are 14 residues in the CDR3. The V gene's germline CDR1 is KGHSH and CDR2 LQKENI. The whole variable domain, remainder taken from reference TRBV18 and TRBJ1-2, is NAGVMQNPRHLVRRRGQEARLRCSPMKGHSHVYWYRQLPEEGLKFMVYLQKENIIDESGMPKERFSAEFPKEGPSILRIQQVVRGDSAAYFCASSREGGGYGYTFGSGTRLTVV.

This clonotype was observed many times. The chain links TRBV20-1 to TRBJ2-1; no definite D call. The V gene lost 6 bases and the J gene lost 4 bases, with 10 bases spanning the gap. Germline V gives CDR1 DFQATT, CDR2 SNEGSKA (reference sequence). This CDR3 spans 12 amino acids. The CDR3 DNA sequence: TGCAGTGCCCCAAACGGTTACAATGAGCAGTTCTTC. Protein sequence: CSAPNGYNEQFF.

This clonotype was counted between two and nine times. The V and J genes are TRBV12-3 or TRBV12-4 and TRBJ2-3; possible D gene TRBD2, 6 bases. Deletions cut 4 bases from V and 3 bases from J, with 17 bases between. This CDR3 has 16 amino acids. The CDR3, as DNA: TGTGCCAGCAGTTCGGACGGGGGTATTGGGACAGATACGCAGTATTTT. Protein sequence: CASSSDGGIGTDTQYF.

This clonotype was seen more than once but under ten times. The CDR3 DNA reads TGTGCCAGCAGCGGATTGCGGGACCCACACTACGAGCAGTACTTC. Its protein is CASSGLRDPHYEQYF. This chain uses TRBV11-2 with TRBJ2-7, with D possibly being TRBD2 (6 bases). V gave up 5 bases and J gave up 3 bases, with 17 bases separating them. CDR3 length equals 15 residues. CDR1 and CDR2 from the germline V gene are SGHAT and FQNNGV.

The chain links TRBV7-6 to TRBJ2-7, with D uncertain. The V end lost 5 bases, the J end lost 2 bases, and 13 bases lay between the germline ends. CDR3 length: 14 residues. Germline lookup yields CDR1 SGHVS and CDR2 FNYEAQ. The CDR3 loop reads CASSPIRKAYEQYF. The CDR3, as DNA: TGTGCCAGCAGCCCCATACGAAAAGCCTACGAGCAGTACTTC.

This clonotype has just a few counts. V gene TRBV27 combines with J gene TRBJ2-3, with 11 bases aligning to TRBD2. The V segment lost 3 bases and the J segment 4 bases; nucleotides outside the gene matches: 3. From germline, CDR1 is MNHEY and CDR2 SMNVEV (reference sequence). The CDR3 spans 15 residues. CDR3 region: CASSFSGGAPDTQYF. CDR3 DNA: TGTGCCAGCAGTTTTAGCGGGGGGGCCCCAGATACGCAGTATTTT.

The chain uses TRBV2 and TRBJ1-2; perhaps TRBD1 as D (6 bases). Deletions cut 6 bases from V and 5 bases from J, with 10 bases between. Germline V CDR1 and CDR2: SNHLY, FYNNEI. CDR3 length: 12 amino acids. The CDR3 DNA follows: TGTGCCAGCAGGGGACAAGAGTATGGCTACACCTTC. This translates into CASRGQEYGYTF.

The chain couples TRBV7-3 to TRBJ2-5, with D unresolved. The CDR3 sequence is 15 residues long. Trimming removed 3 bases at V and 1 base at J, with 12 bases between. Germline V gene sequence: CDR1 SGHTA, CDR2 FQGTGA. This CDR3 is CASSFGRTIQETQYF. DNA for the CDR3: TGTGCCAGCAGCTTTGGACGGACGATCCAAGAGACCCAGTACTTC.

This clonotype has a handful of counts. The chain carries TRBV6-5 and TRBJ2-7; the match to TRBD2 covers 9 bases. The germline CDR1 and CDR2 sequences are MNHEY and SVGAGI. CDR3 length equals 16 residues. The V and J ends lost 0 bases and 4 bases, in that order; junction bases with no gene match: 7. CDR3 DNA: TGTGCCAGCAGTTACTCGAAGGCGGGAGGGCGGTACGAGCAGTACTTC. This translates into CASSYSKAGGRYEQYF.

V gene TRBV30 combines with J gene TRBJ2-5; no definite D call. CDR1 and CDR2 from the germline V gene are GTSNPN and SVGIG (reference sequence). This CDR3 has 12 residues. V was pared by 5 bases and J by 2 bases, with 9 bases between. This CDR3 reads CAWETGQETQYF. The CDR3 coding sequence is TGTGCCTGGGAAACGGGTCAAGAGACCCAGTACTTC.

The chain joins TRBV20-1 to TRBJ2-3; D possibly uses TRBD1 or TRBD2 (5 bases each). The CDR3 extends over 13 amino acids. CDR1 DFQATT and CDR2 SNEGSKA come from the germline V gene (reference sequence). Trimming stripped 5 bases from V and 8 bases from J, with 17 bases between. In DNA, the CDR3 is TGCAGTGCTCGGGGACCGAGTCAGGGTACGCAGTATTTT. Translation: CSARGPSQGTQYF.

This rearrangement joins TRBV12-3 or TRBV12-4 to TRBJ1-5; no firm D call. Deletions cut 4 bases from V and 3 bases from J, with 13 bases between. The CDR3 is made up of 15 amino acids. The CDR3 here is CASSYSQEYNQPQHF. CDR3 bases: TGTGCCAGCAGTTATAGTCAGGAGTACAATCAGCCCCAGCATTTT.

The gene calls are TRBV19 and TRBJ2-3; D gene unclear. Germline CDR1 LNHDA, CDR2 SQIVND (reference sequence). V dropped 5 bases and J dropped 2 bases, with 11 bases sitting between them. CDR3 size: 14 residues. The CDR3 bases are TGTGCCAGTAGTGAACGGCGCCTCACAGATACGCAGTATTTT. This encodes CASSERRLTDTQYF.